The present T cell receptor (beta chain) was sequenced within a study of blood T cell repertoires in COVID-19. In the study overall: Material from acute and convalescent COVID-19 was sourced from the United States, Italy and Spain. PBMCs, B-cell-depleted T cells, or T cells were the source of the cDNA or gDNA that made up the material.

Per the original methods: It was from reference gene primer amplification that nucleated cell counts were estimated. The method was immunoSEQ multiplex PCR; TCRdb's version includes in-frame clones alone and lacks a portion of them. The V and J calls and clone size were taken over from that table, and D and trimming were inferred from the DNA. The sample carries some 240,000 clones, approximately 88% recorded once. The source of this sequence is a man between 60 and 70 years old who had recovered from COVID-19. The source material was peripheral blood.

The CDR3: CASRTGQNTEAFF. In DNA, the CDR3 is TGCGCCAGCAGGACCGGACAAAACACTGAAGCTTTCTTT. J is TRBJ1-1 and V is TRBV5-1, with D possibly being TRBD1 (5 bases). Germline V lookup: CDR1 SGHRS, CDR2 YFSETQ. The CDR3 sequence is 13 residues long. V gave up 5 bases and J gave up 2 bases, with 10 bases separating them.